This T cell receptor beta chain is from a study of T cells in Graves' hyperthyroidism and ophthalmopathy. Regarding the study as a whole: Most clonotypes that expanded in the thyroid above 0.001 also showed up in blood.

Amplification of TCR beta CDR3 regions used RNA as the template. An initial round of RT-PCR targeting the TCR CDR3 relied on the HTBI primer set. One entry per CDR3 protein, called by TCRdb with MiXCR from the multiplex PCR reads. The table includes about 300,000 distinct CDR3 sequences, around 19% detected once. This clonotype was seen only a few times. Its cognate antigen is unknown. Germline CDR1 and CDR2: GTSNPN and SVGIG (reference sequence). V lost 3 bases, J lost 3 bases, and 15 bases lay in between. This CDR3 spans 14 amino acids. This sequence was found in a man over 45 with Graves' ophthalmopathy. This chain links TRBV30 with TRBJ2-7, with D unresolved. The material sequenced was blood. The chain's CDR3 is CAWRPSFLNYEQYF. The CDR3 coding sequence is TGTGCCTGGAGACCCTCGTTCCTCAACTACGAGCAGTACTTC.